This T cell receptor beta chain was captured by sequencing in a study of cytomegalovirus exposure and HLA in healthy donors. PCR used 60 Vbeta primers and 13 Jbeta primers. This table comes from immunoSEQ multiplex PCR, and its TCRdb copy is limited to in-frame clones, with some not included. The sample consists of about 120,000 clones, about 80% of them appearing once. V trimming: 0 bases; J trimming: 5 bases; junction bases outside the gene matches: 5. CDR3 length equals 16 residues. CDR1 is MNHNY and CDR2 is SVGAGI in the germline V gene (reference sequence). The sequence derives from a female donor in good health and CMV-seropositive. The sample comprised PBMCs. This chain joins TRBV6-6 and TRBJ1-5; 9 bases agree with TRBD1. CDR3 in amino acids: CASSYSGQGGDQPQHF. The CDR3 DNA reads as TGTGCCAGCAGTTACTCGGGACAGGGAGGCGATCAGCCCCAGCATTTT.